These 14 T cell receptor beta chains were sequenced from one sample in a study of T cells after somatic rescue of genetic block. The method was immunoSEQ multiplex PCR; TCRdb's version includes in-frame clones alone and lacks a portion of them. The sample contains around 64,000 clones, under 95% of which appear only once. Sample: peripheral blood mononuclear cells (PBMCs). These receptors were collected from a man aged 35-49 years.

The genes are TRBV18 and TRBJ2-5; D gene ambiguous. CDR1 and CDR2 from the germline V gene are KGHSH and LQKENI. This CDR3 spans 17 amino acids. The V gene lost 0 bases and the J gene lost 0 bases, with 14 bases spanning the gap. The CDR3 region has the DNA TGTGCCAGCTCACCACCGAATGGCGGTTGGTACCAAGAGACCCAGTACTTC. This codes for CASSPPNGGWYQETQYF. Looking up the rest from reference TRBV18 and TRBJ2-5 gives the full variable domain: NAGVMQNPRHLVRRRGQEARLRCSPMKGHSHVYWYRQLPEEGLKFMVYLQKENIIDESGMPKERFSAEFPKEGPSILRIQQVVRGDSAAYFCASSPPNGGWYQETQYFGPGTRLLVL.

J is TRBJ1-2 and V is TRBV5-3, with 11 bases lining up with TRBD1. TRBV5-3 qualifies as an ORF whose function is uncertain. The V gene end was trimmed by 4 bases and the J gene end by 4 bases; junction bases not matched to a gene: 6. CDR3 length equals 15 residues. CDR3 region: CARSRGQGAIYGYTF. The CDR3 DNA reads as TGTGCCAGAAGCAGAGGACAGGGGGCTATCTATGGCTACACCTTC.

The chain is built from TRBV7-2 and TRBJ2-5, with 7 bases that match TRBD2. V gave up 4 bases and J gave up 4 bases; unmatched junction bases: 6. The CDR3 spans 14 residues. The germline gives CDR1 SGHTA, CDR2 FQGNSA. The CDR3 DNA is TGTGCCAGCAGCTCCGAGCCGGGGGGAGAGACCCAGTACTTC. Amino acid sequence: CASSSEPGGETQYF. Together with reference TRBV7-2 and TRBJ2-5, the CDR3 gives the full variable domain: GAGVSQSPSNKVTEKGKDVELRCDPISGHTALYWYRQSLGQGLEFLIYFQGNSAPDKSGLPSDRFSAERTGGSVSTLTIQRTQQEDSAVYLCASSSEPGGETQYFGPGTRLLVL.

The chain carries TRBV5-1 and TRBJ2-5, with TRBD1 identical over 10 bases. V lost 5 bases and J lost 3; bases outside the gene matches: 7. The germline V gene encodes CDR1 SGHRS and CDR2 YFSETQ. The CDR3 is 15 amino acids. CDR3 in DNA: TGCGCCAGCAGGGAGGGACAGGGGTTCGAAGAGACCCAGTACTTC. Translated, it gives CASREGQGFEETQYF.

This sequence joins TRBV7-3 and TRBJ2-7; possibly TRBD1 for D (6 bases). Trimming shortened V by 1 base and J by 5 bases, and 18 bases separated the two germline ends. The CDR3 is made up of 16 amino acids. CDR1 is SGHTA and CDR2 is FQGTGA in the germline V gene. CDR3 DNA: TGTGCCAGCAGCTTAAAGTCCGGGACAACCCGGCACGAGCAGTACTTC. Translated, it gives CASSLKSGTTRHEQYF.

DNA for the CDR3: TGTGCCAGCTCACCACCGGCCCTTGGACACCATCTAGGGGGGACCCAGTACTTC. This gives the protein CASSPPALGHHLGGTQYF. The gene calls are TRBV18 and TRBJ2-5, with a tentative D call TRBD1 (6 bases). The CDR3 consists of 18 residues. From germline, CDR1 is KGHSH and CDR2 LQKENI. The V gene lost 0 bases and the J gene lost 7 bases, with 24 bases spanning the gap.

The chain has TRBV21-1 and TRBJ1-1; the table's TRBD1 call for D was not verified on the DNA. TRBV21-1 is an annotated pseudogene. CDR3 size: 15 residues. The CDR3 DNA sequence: TGTGCCAGCAGCAAAGGAGCGACAGGCCTTAGAGGAGCTTTCTTT. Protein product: CASSKGATGLRGAFF.

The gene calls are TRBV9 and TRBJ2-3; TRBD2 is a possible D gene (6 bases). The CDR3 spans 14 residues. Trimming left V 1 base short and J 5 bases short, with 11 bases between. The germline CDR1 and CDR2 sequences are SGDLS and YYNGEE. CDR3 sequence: CASSVSNGGDTQYF. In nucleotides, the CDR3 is TGTGCCAGCAGCGTATCGAACGGGGGAGATACGCAGTATTTT.

DNA of the CDR3: TGTGCCAGCAGCTTAGCCCGGGACAGCGAGCAGTACTTC. It is translated as CASSLARDSEQYF. The J gene is TRBJ2-7, the V gene TRBV7-8; TRBD1 matches at 7 bases. The CDR3 runs 13 residues. The V gene end was trimmed by 0 bases and the J gene end by 6 bases; junction bases not matched to a gene: 2. Germline assignment: CDR1 SGHVS and CDR2 FQNEAQ. The full variable domain, with the rest looked up from reference TRBV7-8 and TRBJ2-7, is GAGVSQSPRYKVAKRGQDVALRCDPISGHVSLFWYQQALGQGPEFLTYFQNEAQLDKSGLPSDRFFAERPEGSVSTLKIQRTQQEDSAVYLCASSLARDSEQYFGPGTRLTVT.

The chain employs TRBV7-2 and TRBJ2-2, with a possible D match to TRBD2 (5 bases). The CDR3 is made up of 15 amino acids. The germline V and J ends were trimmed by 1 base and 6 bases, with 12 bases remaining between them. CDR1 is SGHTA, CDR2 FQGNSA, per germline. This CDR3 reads CASSLGRAAAGELFF. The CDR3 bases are TGTGCCAGCAGCTTAGGTAGAGCGGCGGCCGGGGAGCTGTTTTTT.

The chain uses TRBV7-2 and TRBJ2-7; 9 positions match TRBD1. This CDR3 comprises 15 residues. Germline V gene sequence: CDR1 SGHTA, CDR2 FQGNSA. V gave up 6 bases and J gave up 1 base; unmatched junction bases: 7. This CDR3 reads CASSSSGTGSYEQYF. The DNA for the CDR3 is TGTGCCAGCAGTTCGTCCGGGACAGGGTCCTACGAGCAGTACTTC.

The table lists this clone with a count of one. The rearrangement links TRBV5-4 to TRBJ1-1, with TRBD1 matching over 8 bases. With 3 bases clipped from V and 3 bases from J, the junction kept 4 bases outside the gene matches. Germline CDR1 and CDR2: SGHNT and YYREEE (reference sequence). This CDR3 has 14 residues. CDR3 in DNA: TGTGCCAGCAGCTCAAAGACAGGGGACACTGAAGCTTTCTTT. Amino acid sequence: CASSSKTGDTEAFF.

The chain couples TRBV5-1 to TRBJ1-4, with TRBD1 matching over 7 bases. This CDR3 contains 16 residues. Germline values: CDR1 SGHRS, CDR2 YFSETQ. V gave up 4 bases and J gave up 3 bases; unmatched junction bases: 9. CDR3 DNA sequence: TGCGCCAGCAGCAGCGGCTCAGGGGGGGCTAATGAAAAACTGTTTTTT. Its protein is CASSSGSGGANEKLFF.

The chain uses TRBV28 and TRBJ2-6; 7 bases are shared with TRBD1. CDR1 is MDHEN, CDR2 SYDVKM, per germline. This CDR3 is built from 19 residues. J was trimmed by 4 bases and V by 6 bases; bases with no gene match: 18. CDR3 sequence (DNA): TGTGCCAGCAGGCCTGACAGGGCCCGTGCCGGATCCGGGGCCAACGTCCTGACTTTC. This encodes CASRPDRARAGSGANVLTF. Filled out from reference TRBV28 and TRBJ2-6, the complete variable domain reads DVKVTQSSRYLVKRTGEKVFLECVQDMDHENMFWYRQDPGLGLRLIYFSYDVKMKEKGDIPEGYSVSREKKERFSLILESASTNQTSMYLCASRPDRARAGSGANVLTFGAGSRLTVL.